This TCR beta chain was captured in a study of control samples from healthy donors and cancer patients. Sequencing used immunoSEQ multiplex PCR; TCRdb keeps in-frame clones, though not all of them. The top ten hold 4.1% of the sample, which has about 160,000 clones, about 93% seen once. V lost 1 base and J lost 3, with 13 bases in between. The germline CDR1 and CDR2 sequences are SGHTS and YDEGEE. The CDR3 totals 16 residues. Input material: blood. This receptor was obtained from a woman aged 55-70 years in good health. V usage is TRBV5-8 and J usage is TRBJ2-2; no reliable D call. CDR3 sequence reads: CASSLTWGSDTGELFF. DNA for the CDR3: TGTGCCAGCAGCTTGACGTGGGGTTCGGACACCGGGGAGCTGTTTTTT.